This TCR beta chain was sequenced during a study of response to subunit inactivated influenza vaccine. Findings and caveats of the study: The authors suggested that few new T cells are recruited per seasonal influenza vaccination.

J gave up 9 bases and V 2 bases, and 5 bases lay outside the gene matches. The CDR3 extends over 13 amino acids. TCRdb redid the calling of the RT-PCR reads with MiXCR, one entry per CDR3 protein. The data hold about 780,000 distinct CDR3 sequences, with about 18% observed a single time. This clonotype has only a few counts. What it binds is unknown. The chain recombines TRBV12-3 or TRBV12-4 with TRBJ1-2; 8 nucleotides align to TRBD1. This TCR was recovered from a man aged 45-60 years who received an inactivated influenza vaccine. The specimen was PBMCs from blood, collected 4 to 6 days after vaccination. The CDR3 DNA is TGTGCCAGCAGTTTACAGGGGGCGATTAGCTACACCTTC. Translating gives CASSLQGAISYTF.